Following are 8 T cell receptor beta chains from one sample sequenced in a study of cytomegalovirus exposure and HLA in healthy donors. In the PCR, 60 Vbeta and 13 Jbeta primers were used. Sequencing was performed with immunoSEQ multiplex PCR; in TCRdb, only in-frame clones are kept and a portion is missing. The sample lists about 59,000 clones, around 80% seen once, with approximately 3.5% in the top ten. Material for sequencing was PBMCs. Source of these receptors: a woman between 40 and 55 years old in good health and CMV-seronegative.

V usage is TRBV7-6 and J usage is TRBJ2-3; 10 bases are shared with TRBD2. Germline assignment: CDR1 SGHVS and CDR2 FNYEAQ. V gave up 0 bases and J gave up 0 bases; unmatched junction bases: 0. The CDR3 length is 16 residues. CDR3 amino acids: CASSLATSGSTDTQYF. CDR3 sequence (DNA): TGTGCCAGCAGCTTAGCGACTAGCGGGAGCACAGATACGCAGTATTTT.

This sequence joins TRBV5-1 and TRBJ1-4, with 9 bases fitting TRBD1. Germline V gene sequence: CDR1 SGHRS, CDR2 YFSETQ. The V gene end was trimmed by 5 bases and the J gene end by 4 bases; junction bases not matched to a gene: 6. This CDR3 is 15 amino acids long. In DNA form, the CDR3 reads TGCGCCAGCAGTATAGGGACAGGGCTTAATGAAAAACTGTTTTTT. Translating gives CASSIGTGLNEKLFF.

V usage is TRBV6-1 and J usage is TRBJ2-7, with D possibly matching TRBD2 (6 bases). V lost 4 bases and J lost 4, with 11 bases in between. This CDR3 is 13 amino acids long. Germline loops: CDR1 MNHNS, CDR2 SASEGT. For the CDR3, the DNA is TGTGCCAGCAGTGGGGACTTAGAATACGAGCAGTACTTC. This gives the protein CASSGDLEYEQYF.

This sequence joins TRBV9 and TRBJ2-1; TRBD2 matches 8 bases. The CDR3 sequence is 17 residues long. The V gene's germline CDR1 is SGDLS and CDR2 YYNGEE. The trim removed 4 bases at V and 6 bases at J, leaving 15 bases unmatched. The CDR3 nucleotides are TGTGCCAGCAGCCTCCAACCTTCTAGCGGGTGGAGCAATGAGCAGTTCTTC. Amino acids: CASSLQPSSGWSNEQFF.

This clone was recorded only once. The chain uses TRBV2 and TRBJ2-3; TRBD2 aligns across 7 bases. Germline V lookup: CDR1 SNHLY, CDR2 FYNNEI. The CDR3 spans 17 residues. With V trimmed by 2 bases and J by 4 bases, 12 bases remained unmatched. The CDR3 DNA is TGTGCCAGCAGTGAAATCCCCGGGACTATGTCCTCAGATACGCAGTATTTT. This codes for CASSEIPGTMSSDTQYF.

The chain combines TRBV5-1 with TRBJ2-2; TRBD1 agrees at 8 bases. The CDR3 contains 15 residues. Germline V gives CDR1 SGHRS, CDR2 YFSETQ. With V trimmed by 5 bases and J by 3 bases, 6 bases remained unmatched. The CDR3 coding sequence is TGCGCCAGCAGTTACGGGACAGGATACACCGGGGAGCTGTTTTTT. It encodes CASSYGTGYTGELFF.

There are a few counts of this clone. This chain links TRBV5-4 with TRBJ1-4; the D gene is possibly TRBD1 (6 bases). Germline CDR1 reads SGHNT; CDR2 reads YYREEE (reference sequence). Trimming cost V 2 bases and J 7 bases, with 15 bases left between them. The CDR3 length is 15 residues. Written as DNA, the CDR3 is TGTGCCAGCAGCTTCAGAGGGGGTTTAGTTGAAAAACTGTTTTTT. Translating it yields CASSFRGGLVEKLFF.

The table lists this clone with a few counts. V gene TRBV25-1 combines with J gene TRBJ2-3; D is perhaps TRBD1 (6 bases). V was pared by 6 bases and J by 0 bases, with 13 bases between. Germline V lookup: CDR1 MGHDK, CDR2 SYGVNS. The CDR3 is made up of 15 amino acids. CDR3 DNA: TGTGCCAGCAGCCCAAGGGGGAGAAGCACAGATACGCAGTATTTT. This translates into CASSPRGRSTDTQYF.